Sequencing of this T cell receptor (beta chain) was carried out in a study of breast tumors, draining lymph nodes, adjacent tissues. This clonotype was detected many times. One entry per CDR3 protein, called by TCRdb with MiXCR from the multiplex PCR reads. The sample consists of approximately 130,000 distinct CDR3 sequences, 21% of them appearing once. Germline V gene data show CDR1 as SGHAT and CDR2 as FQNNGV. The V and J ends lost 4 bases and 6 bases respectively, with 10 bases between them. This CDR3 spans 13 amino acids. Samples came from axillary lymph nodes draining the breast cancer. This TCR was recovered from a female donor with breast cancer. Some clones in this sample may be carry-over from other donors' samples. J is TRBJ2-1 and V is TRBV11-2; D not resolved. Input material: axillary lymph node tissue. The CDR3 protein is CASSSIAFNEQFF. The CDR3 DNA sequence: TGTGCCAGCAGCTCCATTGCCTTCAATGAGCAGTTCTTC.